This is a list of T cell receptor beta chains from one sample in a study of persistence of HIV-infected CD4 T cells. Antigens of these TCRs are unknown. Some clones are missing from TCRdb's copy, which holds only in-frame ones; the method was immunoSEQ multiplex PCR. The repertoire includes about 36,000 clones, approximately 78% of them detected once, and roughly 0.97% sits in the top ten. Sequences were derived from cultured CD4+ T cells from PBMCs, sampled from a patient who received antiretroviral therapy. These receptors were collected from an adult with HIV. The donor label of this sample is uncertain. The CDR3 runs from the conserved cysteine through the conserved F or W. D genes are given only for firm matches.

J | D | V | CDR3
TRBJ2-2 | - | TRBV6-1 | CASSESQGSGELFF
TRBJ2-2 | - | TRBV7-7 | CASSSSPSLHTGELFF
TRBJ1-1 | TRBD1 | TRBV5-1 | CASRGQGAVNTEAFF
TRBJ2-7 | - | TRBV27 | CASSWGAPYEQYF
TRBJ1-6 | - | TRBV30 | CAWTWGSGNNSPLHF
TRBJ2-5 | - | TRBV20-1 | CSATILGTQYF
TRBJ2-4 | TRBD1 | TRBV25-1 | CASSARGSAKNIQYF
TRBJ1-2 | TRBD1 | TRBV3-1/TRBV3-2 | CASSQVDRAGGYTF
TRBJ1-1 | TRBD1 | TRBV5-1 | CASSIGQGRNTEAFF
TRBJ1-2 | - | TRBV19 | CASSEGGYGYTF
TRBJ2-7 | - | TRBV6-6 | CASRTLQGGGSYEQYF
TRBJ2-7 | TRBD1 | TRBV5-1 | CASSWDREREQYF
TRBJ2-3 | TRBD2 | TRBV10-3 | CAISESRAGGSTDTQYF
TRBJ2-1 | - | TRBV7-9 | CASSSEARNNEQFF
TRBJ1-1 | - | TRBV15 | CATSRHNRGLGTEAFF
TRBJ2-2 | - | TRBV5-1 | CASSFLFTGELFF
TRBJ1-1 | - | TRBV2 | CASSVPSGSGTEAFF
TRBJ2-1 | TRBD2 | TRBV25-1 | CASRPTLAEPYNEQFF
TRBJ1-2 | TRBD1 | TRBV5-5 | CASSLGARQGGYTF
TRBJ2-3 | - | TRBV7-2 | CASSLEGLTDTQYF
TRBJ2-3 | - | TRBV29-1 | CSVPGPATDTQYF
TRBJ2-7 | TRBD2 | TRBV27 | CASSFTGLVSYEQYF
TRBJ1-1 | - | TRBV2 | CASSQHPNTEAFF
TRBJ1-5 | - | TRBV6-5 | CASNQGQSHNQPQHF
TRBJ2-3 | TRBD2 | TRBV15 | CATSRDQLAGGRQYF
TRBJ1-1 | - | TRBV6-1 | CASSELGRDTEAFF
TRBJ2-3 | - | TRBV11-2 | CASSLDVAGFALADTQYF
TRBJ2-3 | TRBD2 | TRBV27 | CASSVSGRGTDTQYF
TRBJ1-1 | - | TRBV20-1 | CSAEPHTEAFF
TRBJ1-1 | - | TRBV2 | CASLFRDENTEAFF
TRBJ2-7 | TRBD1 | TRBV18 | CASSETGTGPYEQYF
TRBJ2-2 | TRBD1 | TRBV10-3 | CAIRTGNPTPNTGELFF
TRBJ1-1 | - | TRBV2 | CASSDWGEAFF
TRBJ1-1 | TRBD1 | TRBV13 | CASSLGQMNTEAFF
TRBJ1-6 | - | TRBV6-5 | CASRPPGQAYGGLHF
TRBJ2-2 | - | TRBV7-3 | CASSPSTGELFF
TRBJ2-1 | - | TRBV11-1 | CASSLGGPVNEQFF